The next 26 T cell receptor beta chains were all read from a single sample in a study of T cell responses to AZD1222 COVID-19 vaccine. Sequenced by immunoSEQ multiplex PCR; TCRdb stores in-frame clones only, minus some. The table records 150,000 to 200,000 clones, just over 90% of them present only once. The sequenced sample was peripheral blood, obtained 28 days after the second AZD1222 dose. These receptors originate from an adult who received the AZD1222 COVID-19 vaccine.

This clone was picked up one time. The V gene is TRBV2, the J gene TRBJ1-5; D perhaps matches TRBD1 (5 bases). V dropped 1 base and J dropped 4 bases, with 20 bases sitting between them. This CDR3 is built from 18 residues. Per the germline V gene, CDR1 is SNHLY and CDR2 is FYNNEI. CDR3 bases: TGTGCCAGCAGTGAAGATGGAGGGGCGCCATTACTGAATCAGCCCCAGCATTTT. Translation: CASSEDGGAPLLNQPQHF.

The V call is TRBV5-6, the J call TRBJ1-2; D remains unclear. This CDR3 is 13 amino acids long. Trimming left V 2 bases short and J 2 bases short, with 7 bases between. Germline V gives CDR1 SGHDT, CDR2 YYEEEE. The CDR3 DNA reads TGTGCCAGCAGCTTTCCGGGAAACTATGGCTACACCTTC. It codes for CASSFPGNYGYTF.

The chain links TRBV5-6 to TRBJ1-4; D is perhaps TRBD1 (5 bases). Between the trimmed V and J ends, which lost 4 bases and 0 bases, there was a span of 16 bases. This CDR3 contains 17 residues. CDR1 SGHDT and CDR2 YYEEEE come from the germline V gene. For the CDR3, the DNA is TGTGCCAGCAGCGTAGTGCGGGGCTCTGCAACTAATGAAAAACTGTTTTTT. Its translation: CASSVVRGSATNEKLFF.

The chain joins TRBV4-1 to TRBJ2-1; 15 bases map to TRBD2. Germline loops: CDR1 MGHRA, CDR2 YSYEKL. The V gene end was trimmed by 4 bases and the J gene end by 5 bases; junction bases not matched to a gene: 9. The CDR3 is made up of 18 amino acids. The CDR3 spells CASSPGTSGGSRDNEQFF. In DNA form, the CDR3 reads TGCGCCAGCAGCCCAGGGACTAGCGGGGGGTCCCGAGACAATGAGCAGTTCTTC.

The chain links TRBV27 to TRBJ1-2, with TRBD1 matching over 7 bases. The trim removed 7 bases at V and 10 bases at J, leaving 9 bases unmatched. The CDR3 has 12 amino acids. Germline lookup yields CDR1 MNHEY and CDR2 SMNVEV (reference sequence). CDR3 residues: CASTSGGQIYTF. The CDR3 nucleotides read TGTGCCAGCACCTCGGGGGGACAGATCTACACCTTC.

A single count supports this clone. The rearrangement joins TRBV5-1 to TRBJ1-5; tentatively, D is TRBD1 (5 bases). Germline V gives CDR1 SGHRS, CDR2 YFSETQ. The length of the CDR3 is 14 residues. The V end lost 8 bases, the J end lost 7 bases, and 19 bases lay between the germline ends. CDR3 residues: CARFRVAAEQPQHF. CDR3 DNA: TGCGCCAGGTTCAGGGTAGCCGCTGAGCAGCCCCAGCATTTT.

The CDR3 region has the DNA TGTGCCAGCAGTCGAAACTACGAGCAGTACTTC. Residues: CASSRNYEQYF. The rearrangement links TRBV2 to TRBJ2-7, with D hard to call. The CDR3 extends over 11 amino acids. Trimming took off 5 bases at V and 3 bases at J, with 5 bases between the two ends. Germline loops: CDR1 SNHLY, CDR2 FYNNEI.

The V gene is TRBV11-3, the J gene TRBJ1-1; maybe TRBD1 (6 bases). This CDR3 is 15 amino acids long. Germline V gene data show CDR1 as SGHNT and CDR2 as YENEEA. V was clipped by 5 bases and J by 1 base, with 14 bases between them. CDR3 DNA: TGTGCCAGCAGCCCAAGTGGGGGGCAGAACACTGAAGCTTTCTTT. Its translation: CASSPSGGQNTEAFF.

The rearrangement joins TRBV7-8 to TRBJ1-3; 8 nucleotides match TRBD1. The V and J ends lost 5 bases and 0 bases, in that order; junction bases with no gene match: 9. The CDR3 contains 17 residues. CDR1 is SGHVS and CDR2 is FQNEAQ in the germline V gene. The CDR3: CASSKDRVPGSGNTIYF. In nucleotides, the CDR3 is TGTGCCAGCAGCAAGGACAGGGTCCCGGGCTCTGGAAACACCATATATTTT. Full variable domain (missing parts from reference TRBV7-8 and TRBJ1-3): GAGVSQSPRYKVAKRGQDVALRCDPISGHVSLFWYQQALGQGPEFLTYFQNEAQLDKSGLPSDRFFAERPEGSVSTLKIQRTQQEDSAVYLCASSKDRVPGSGNTIYFGEGSWLTVV.

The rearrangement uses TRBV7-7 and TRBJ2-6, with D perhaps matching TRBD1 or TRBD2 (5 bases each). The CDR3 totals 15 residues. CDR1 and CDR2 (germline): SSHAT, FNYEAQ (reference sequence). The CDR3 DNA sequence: TGTGCTAGCCAACCAGCCGGGGCCGGGGCCAACGTCCTGACTTTC. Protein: CASQPAGAGANVLTF.

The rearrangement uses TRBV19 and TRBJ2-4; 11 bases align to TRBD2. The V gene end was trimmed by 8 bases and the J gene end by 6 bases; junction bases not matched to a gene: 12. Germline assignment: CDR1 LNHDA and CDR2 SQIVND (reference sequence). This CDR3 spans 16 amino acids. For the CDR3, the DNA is TGTGCCAGTGGGGAGACTAGCGGGAAGTGGGGAAACATTCAGTACTTC. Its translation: CASGETSGKWGNIQYF.

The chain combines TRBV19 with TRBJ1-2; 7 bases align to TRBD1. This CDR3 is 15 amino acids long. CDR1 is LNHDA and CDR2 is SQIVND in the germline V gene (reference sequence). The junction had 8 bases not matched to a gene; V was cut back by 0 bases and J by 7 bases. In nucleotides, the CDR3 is TGTGCCAGTAGTATAGAAGGGGGCGTTCGGGGTGGCTACACCTTC. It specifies CASSIEGGVRGGYTF.

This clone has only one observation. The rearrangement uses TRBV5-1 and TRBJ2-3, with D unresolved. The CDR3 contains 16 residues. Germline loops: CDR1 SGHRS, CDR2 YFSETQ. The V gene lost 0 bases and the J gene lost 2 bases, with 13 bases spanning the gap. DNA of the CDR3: TGCGCCAGCAGCTTGGAAATGATGTCTTCCACAGATACGCAGTATTTT. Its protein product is CASSLEMMSSTDTQYF.

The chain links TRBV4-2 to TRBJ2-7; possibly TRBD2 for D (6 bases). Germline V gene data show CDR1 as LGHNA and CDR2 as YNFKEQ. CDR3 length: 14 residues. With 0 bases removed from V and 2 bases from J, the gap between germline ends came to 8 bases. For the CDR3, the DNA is TGTGCCAGCAGCCAAGAGCGGGGCCCCTACGAGCAGTACTTC. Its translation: CASSQERGPYEQYF.

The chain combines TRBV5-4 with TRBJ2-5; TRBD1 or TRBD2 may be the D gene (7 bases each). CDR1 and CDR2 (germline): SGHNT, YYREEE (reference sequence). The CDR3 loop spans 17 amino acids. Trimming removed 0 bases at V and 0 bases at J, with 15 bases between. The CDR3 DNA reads TGTGCCAGCAGCTTGGCCAGGGGGGGAGCCAACCAAGAGACCCAGTACTTC. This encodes CASSLARGGANQETQYF.

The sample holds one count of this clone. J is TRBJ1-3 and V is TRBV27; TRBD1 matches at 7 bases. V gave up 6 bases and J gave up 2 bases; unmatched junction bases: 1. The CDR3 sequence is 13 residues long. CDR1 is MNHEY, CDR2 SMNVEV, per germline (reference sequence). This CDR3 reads CASRGTAGNTIYF. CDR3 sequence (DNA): TGTGCCAGCAGGGGGACAGCTGGAAACACCATATATTTT.

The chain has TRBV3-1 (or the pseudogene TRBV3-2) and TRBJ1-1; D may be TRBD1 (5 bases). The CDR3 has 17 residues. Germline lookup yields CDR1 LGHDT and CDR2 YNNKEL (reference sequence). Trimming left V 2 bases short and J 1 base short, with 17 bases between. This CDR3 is CASSQWGGSHRNTEAFF. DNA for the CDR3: TGTGCCAGCAGCCAATGGGGGGGATCGCACAGGAACACTGAAGCTTTCTTT.

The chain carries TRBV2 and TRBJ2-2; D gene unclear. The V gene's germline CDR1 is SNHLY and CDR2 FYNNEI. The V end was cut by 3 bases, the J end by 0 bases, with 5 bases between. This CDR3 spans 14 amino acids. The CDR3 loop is CASSEAANTGELFF. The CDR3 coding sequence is TGTGCCAGCAGTGAGGCCGCGAACACCGGGGAGCTGTTTTTT.

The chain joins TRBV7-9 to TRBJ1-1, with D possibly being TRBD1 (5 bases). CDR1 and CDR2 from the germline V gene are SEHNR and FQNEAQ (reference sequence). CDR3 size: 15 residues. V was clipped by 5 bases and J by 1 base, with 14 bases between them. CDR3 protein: CASSHDPGGNTEAFF. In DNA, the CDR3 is TGTGCCAGCAGCCATGACCCGGGGGGGAACACTGAAGCTTTCTTT.

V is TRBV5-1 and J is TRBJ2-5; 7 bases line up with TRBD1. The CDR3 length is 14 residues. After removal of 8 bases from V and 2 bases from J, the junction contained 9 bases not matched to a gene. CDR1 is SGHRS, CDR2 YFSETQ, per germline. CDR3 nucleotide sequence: TGCGCCAGTAAGCCGGGACAGACACAAGAGACCCAGTACTTC. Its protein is CASKPGQTQETQYF.

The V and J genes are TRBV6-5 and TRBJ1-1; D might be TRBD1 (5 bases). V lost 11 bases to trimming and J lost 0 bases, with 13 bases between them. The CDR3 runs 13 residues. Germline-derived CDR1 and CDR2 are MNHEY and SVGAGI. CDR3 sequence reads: CALGGEMNTEAFF. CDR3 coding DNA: TGTGCCCTTGGGGGGGAAATGAACACTGAAGCTTTCTTT.

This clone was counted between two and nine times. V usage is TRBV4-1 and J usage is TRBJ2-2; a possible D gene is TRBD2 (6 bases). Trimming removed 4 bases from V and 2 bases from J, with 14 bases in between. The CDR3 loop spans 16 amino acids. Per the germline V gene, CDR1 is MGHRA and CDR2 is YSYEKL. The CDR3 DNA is TGCGCCAGCAGCCTCCCTACGGGGGTTAACACCGGGGAGCTGTTTTTT. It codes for CASSLPTGVNTGELFF.

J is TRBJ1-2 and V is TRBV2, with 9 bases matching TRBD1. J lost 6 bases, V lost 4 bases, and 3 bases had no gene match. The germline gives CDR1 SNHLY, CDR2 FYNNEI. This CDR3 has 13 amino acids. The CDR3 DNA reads TGTGCCAGCAGTGGGAGGACAGGGGATGGCTACACCTTC. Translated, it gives CASSGRTGDGYTF. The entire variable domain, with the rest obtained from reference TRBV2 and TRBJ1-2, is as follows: EPEVTQTPSHQVTQMGQEVILRCVPISNHLYFYWYRQILGQKVEFLVSFYNNEISEKSEIFDDQFSVERPDGSNFTLKIRSTKLEDSAMYFCASSGRTGDGYTFGSGTRLTVV.

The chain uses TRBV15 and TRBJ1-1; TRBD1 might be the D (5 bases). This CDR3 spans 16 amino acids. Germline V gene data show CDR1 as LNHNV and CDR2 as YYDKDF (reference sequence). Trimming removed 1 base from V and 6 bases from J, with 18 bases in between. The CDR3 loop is CATSRGIRQGEAEAFF. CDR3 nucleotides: TGTGCCACCAGCAGAGGCATTCGTCAGGGAGAGGCTGAAGCTTTCTTT.

CDR3 region: CASSFIRNTEAFF. The CDR3 nucleotides are TGTGCCAGCAGTTTCATCCGGAACACTGAAGCTTTCTTT. The V and J genes are TRBV12-3 or TRBV12-4 and TRBJ1-1; the D is unclear. This CDR3 region has 13 residues. Deletions cut 3 bases from V and 1 base from J, with 6 bases between.

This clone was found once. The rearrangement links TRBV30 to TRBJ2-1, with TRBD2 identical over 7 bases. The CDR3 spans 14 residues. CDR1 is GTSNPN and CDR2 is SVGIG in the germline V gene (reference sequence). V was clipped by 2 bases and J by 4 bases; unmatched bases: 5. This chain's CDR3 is CAWSPLAGYNEQFF. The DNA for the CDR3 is TGTGCCTGGAGTCCCTTAGCGGGTTACAATGAGCAGTTCTTC.